The T cell receptor beta chain under discussion was sequenced for a study of CD8+ T cells in alopecia areata. The CDR3 contains 11 residues. CDR1 is MNHEY and CDR2 is SVGAGI in the germline V gene. Trimming removed 6 bases at V and 5 bases at J, with 7 bases between. Treatment indicated: oral pan-JAK inhibitor, 5-10 mg twice daily. TCR sequencing used cDNA made by reverse transcription of extracted RNA. Only in-frame clones appear in the TCRdb table, and some are missing; sequencing was by immunoSEQ multiplex PCR. The sample records around 200,000 clones, around 58% being singletons. This specimen was CD8+ T cells sorted from blood, taken at week 24, from a patient treated with tofacitinib. The chain links TRBV6-5 to TRBJ1-1; D remains unclear. The sequence was obtained from a human donor with alopecia areata. The CDR3 region is CASRGGTEAFF. As DNA, the CDR3 is TGTGCCAGCAGGGGAGGGACTGAAGCTTTCTTT.